This T cell receptor beta chain was captured by sequencing in a study of response to subunit inactivated influenza vaccine. Study outcomes and limitations: Authors suggested each seasonal flu vaccination may recruit only limited numbers of new T cells.

A word on this clonotype: Its antigen remains unknown.

TCRdb re-called the RT-PCR reads through MiXCR, storing one row per CDR3 protein. The sample holds roughly 520,000 distinct CDR3 sequences, around 25% seen once. The CDR3 sequence is 12 residues long. V lost 5 bases and J 6 bases, leaving 11 bases between the germline ends. CDR1 and CDR2 (germline): ENHRY, SYGVKD. This chain joins TRBV10-3 and TRBJ2-7; a weak D match, TRBD2 (5 bases). Sequencing was performed on CD4+ T cells sorted from PBMCs, taken more than 4 days after vaccination. This TCR was recovered from a man in his forties or fifties who received an inactivated influenza vaccine. Here the CDR3 reads CAISNGRGEQYF. As DNA, the CDR3 is TGTGCCATCAGTAACGGTCGGGGCGAGCAGTACTTC.